This TCR beta chain is from a study of T-cell reconstitution after alpha-beta-depleted transplantation in children. Study conclusions and caveats: The high TCRbeta diversity at day 60 in some patients came from surviving recipient T cells and thymic progenitors. A year had passed since transplant, and T-cell counts and diversity by then came mostly from newly produced T cells. Expanded graft clones numbering several hundred reportedly gave rise to alpha-beta T cells about two months after transplant.

This clonotype was seen at least ten times. Its antigen is unidentified. Unique molecular identifiers were incorporated into the prepared TCRbeta library. MiXCR, applied by TCRdb to the PCR reads, yields one record per CDR3 protein. The data show nearly 20,000 distinct CDR3 sequences, with 10% to 15% seen just once and 35% held by the top ten. The sample consisted of PBMCs, mostly from graft donor cells, taken 60 days after TCRalphabeta/CD19-depleted stem cell transplant. The sequence derives from a female patient under 10 years old who had a stem cell transplant for congenital amegakaryocytic thrombocytopenia, so the T cells may come from the graft donor.

The CDR3 coding sequence is TGTGCCAGCAGCGTAGGGGCTAGCGGGAGGGCCATCGATGAGCAGTTCTTC. Its translation is CASSVGASGRAIDEQFF. This rearrangement joins TRBV9 to TRBJ2-1; 12 nucleotides align to TRBD2. Germline values: CDR1 SGDLS, CDR2 YYNGEE. This CDR3 region has 17 residues. The junction had 9 bases not matched to a gene; V was cut back by 0 bases and J by 8 bases.